This T cell receptor beta chain was profiled in a study of T cells in Graves' hyperthyroidism and ophthalmopathy. Study-wide findings and caveats: The model anticipated ophthalmopathy a median about six months pre-onset. Most thyroid-expanded clonotypes above 0.001 were also found in blood. Classification by a 13 V-J model distinguished ophthalmopathy from stable hyperthyroidism.

The sample holds many counts of this clonotype. The antigen remains undetermined. The CDR3 runs 14 residues. The ends were cut back, 5 bases at V and 4 bases at J, with 12 bases in the middle. Per germline, CDR1 SQVTM and CDR2 ANQGSEA. Authors of the study amplified TCR beta CDR3 regions from RNA transcripts. TCR CDR3 regions were first amplified by RT-PCR with HTBI primers. TCRdb passed the multiplex PCR reads through MiXCR, listing each CDR3 protein once. The profile shows fewer than 350,000 distinct CDR3 sequences, less than 20% of them singletons. Researchers barred patients who had uncontrolled infection, other autoimmune disease, pregnancy or lactation.

This clonotype originated in a woman aged 40 to 55 with Graves' ophthalmopathy. The chain carries TRBV29-1 and TRBJ2-6; possibly TRBD1 for D (6 bases). The specimen sequenced was blood. Written as DNA, the CDR3 is TGCAGCGTTTCCGACAGGCCCGGGGCCAACGTCCTGACTTTC. Translation gives CSVSDRPGANVLTF. Filled out from reference TRBV29-1 and TRBJ2-6, the complete variable domain reads SAVISQKPSRDICQRGTSLTIQCQVDSQVTMMFWYRQQPGQSLTLIATANQGSEATYESGFVIDKFPISRPNLTFSTLTVSNMSPEDSSIYLCSVSDRPGANVLTFGAGSRLTVL.